The 27 T cell receptor beta chains listed next were all sequenced from one sample in a study of early T cells in non-severe SARS-CoV-2 infection. MiXCR, applied by TCRdb to the 5' RACE reads, yields one record per CDR3 protein. The table includes tens of thousands of distinct CDR3 sequences, about 5.8% detected once. Sequenced input: whole blood. These receptors originate from an adult who was a healthcare worker with PCR-confirmed SARS-CoV-2 infection or an uninfected control (not recorded which).

This clonotype was recorded many times. Written as DNA, the CDR3 is TGCGCCAGCAGCTTTTCATCTAGGGGAGCGCCGGATGAAGCTTTCTTT. Translated, it gives CASSFSSRGAPDEAFF. This chain uses TRBV4-1 with TRBJ1-1; tentatively, D is TRBD1 (5 bases). Trimming took 5 bases from V and 7 from J, leaving 23 bases between them. Germline lookup yields CDR1 MGHRA and CDR2 YSYEKL. The CDR3 has 16 amino acids.

At least ten counts were recorded for this clonotype. The chain has TRBV10-3 and TRBJ2-7, with 8 bases matching TRBD2. The germline V gene has CDR1 ENHRY and CDR2 SYGVKD. V gave up 10 bases and J gave up 2 bases; unmatched junction bases: 16. The CDR3 extends over 16 amino acids. The CDR3 loop is CATRGDISGAAYEQYF. As DNA, the CDR3 is TGTGCCACCCGGGGAGATATTAGCGGGGCAGCCTACGAGCAGTACTTC.

This clonotype was counted many times. The genes are TRBV5-1 and TRBJ2-1; 7 positions match TRBD2. This CDR3 contains 14 residues. The junction had 7 bases not matched to a gene; V was cut back by 4 bases and J by 6 bases. CDR1 is SGHRS and CDR2 is YFSETQ in the germline V gene. The CDR3 is CASSIRAGSNEQFF. The CDR3 bases are TGCGCCAGCAGCATCAGAGCGGGAAGCAATGAGCAGTTCTTC.

Ten or more counts support this clonotype. The chain combines TRBV11-3 with TRBJ1-2, with a tentative D call TRBD1 (6 bases). The germline V gene has CDR1 SGHNT and CDR2 YENEEA. This CDR3 contains 13 residues. Trimming took 5 bases from V and 8 from J, leaving 15 bases between them. DNA of the CDR3: TGTGCCAGCAGCCGGACAGCCAGGGACGGCTACACCTTC. Translating gives CASSRTARDGYTF.

This clonotype has a count of ten or more. The genes are TRBV4-3 and TRBJ1-4; TRBD1 might be the D (6 bases). CDR1 is LGHNA, CDR2 YSLEER, per germline. V was trimmed by 3 bases and J by 5 bases, leaving 13 bases between them. This CDR3 has 15 residues. The CDR3 nucleotides read TGCGCCAGCAGCCAGGGAACAGGGTCGAATGAAAAACTGTTTTTT. Protein product: CASSQGTGSNEKLFF.

This clonotype was observed many times. The rearrangement joins TRBV9 to TRBJ1-3; 8 bases match TRBD1. Germline V lookup: CDR1 SGDLS, CDR2 YYNGEE. The CDR3 spans 15 residues. V dropped 3 bases and J dropped 0; count of bases not matched to a gene: 2. CDR3 bases: TGTGCCAGCAGCGAGGGGACAGGCTCTGGAAACACCATATATTTT. Its translation is CASSEGTGSGNTIYF. The full variable domain, completed using reference TRBV9 and TRBJ1-3, is DSGVTQTPKHLITATGQRVTLRCSPRSGDLSVYWYQQSLDQGLQFLIQYYNGEERAKGNILERFSAQQFPDLHSELNLSSLELGDSALYFCASSEGTGSGNTIYFGEGSWLTVV.

This clonotype showed up many times. The chain is built from TRBV7-6 and TRBJ1-6; 10 bases match TRBD1. V was pared by 5 bases and J by 0 bases, with 7 bases of the junction left unmatched. Looked up from germline, CDR1 is SGHVS and CDR2 is FNYEAQ. The CDR3 has 18 amino acids. In DNA form, the CDR3 reads TGTGCCAGCAGCCCGAAGGACAGGGGGAGCTCCTATAATTCACCCCTCCACTTT. This codes for CASSPKDRGSSYNSPLHF.

The table lists this clonotype with many counts. The V call is TRBV12-3 or TRBV12-4, the J call TRBJ2-2; D possibly corresponds to TRBD1 (6 bases). Trimming removed 3 bases from V and 0 bases from J, with 8 bases in between. CDR3 length: 15 residues. The CDR3 region is CASSFGQPNTGELFF. The CDR3 DNA sequence: TGTGCCAGCAGTTTCGGACAGCCGAACACCGGGGAGCTGTTTTTT.

This clonotype was seen repeatedly, ten times or more. This chain joins TRBV18 and TRBJ1-2, with D unclear. The CDR3 runs 13 residues. Germline assignment: CDR1 KGHSH and CDR2 LQKENI. The V end lost 0 bases, the J end lost 5 bases, and 7 bases lay between the germline ends. CDR3 region: CASSPPAGYGYTF. In DNA form, the CDR3 reads TGTGCCAGCTCACCACCGGCAGGTTATGGCTACACCTTC.

In its sample, this clonotype was seen many times. This chain joins TRBV7-2 and TRBJ2-1; 8 nucleotides agree with TRBD2. V shed 1 base, J shed 15 bases, and the junction held 2 bases outside the gene matches. CDR3 length: 11 residues. From germline, CDR1 is SGHTA and CDR2 FQGNSA. The CDR3 DNA reads TGTGCCAGCAGCTTAGGGACTAGCTCGTTCTTC. Translation: CASSLGTSSFF.

This clonotype has a count of ten or more. J is TRBJ2-3 and V is TRBV3-1, with TRBD2 matching 14 bases. The CDR3 runs to 17 residues. CDR1 is LGHDT and CDR2 is YNNKEL in the germline V gene (reference sequence). With V trimmed by 4 bases and J by 5 bases, 8 bases remained unmatched. The CDR3 DNA is TGTGCCAGCAGCCCTGCCGGACTAGCGGGGGGAGGAGATACGCAGTATTTT. This sequence encodes CASSPAGLAGGGDTQYF.

The count of this clonotype is one. The V and J genes are TRBV6-5 and TRBJ1-4; 9 bases line up with TRBD1. J lost 7 bases, V lost 6 bases, and 9 bases had no gene match. CDR3 length equals 15 residues. Germline V gene sequence: CDR1 MNHEY, CDR2 SVGAGI. DNA for the CDR3: TGTGCCAGCAGACCCACCGGGACAGGGCGTGAAAAACTGTTTTTT. It translates to CASRPTGTGREKLFF.

In its sample, this clonotype was seen many times. J is TRBJ2-7 and V is TRBV2; a possible D gene is TRBD2 (6 bases). V was shortened by 7 bases and J by 2 bases, with 9 bases between the two germline ends. Germline V gene lookup returns CDR1 SNHLY and CDR2 FYNNEI. The CDR3 runs 12 residues. The CDR3 DNA sequence: TGTGCCAGCACCCGACTAGCCTACGAGCAGTACTTC. It is translated as CASTRLAYEQYF. The variable domain in full, completed from reference TRBV2 and TRBJ2-7, reads EPEVTQTPSHQVTQMGQEVILRCVPISNHLYFYWYRQILGQKVEFLVSFYNNEISEKSEIFDDQFSVERPDGSNFTLKIRSTKLEDSAMYFCASTRLAYEQYFGPGTRLTVT.

This clonotype was seen at least ten times. V is TRBV4-3 and J is TRBJ2-3; D remains ambiguous. This CDR3 comprises 14 residues. With 0 bases removed from V and 6 bases from J, the gap between germline ends came to 10 bases. Per germline, CDR1 LGHNA and CDR2 YSLEER. CDR3 in amino acids: CASSQDPRSDTQYF. The CDR3 DNA follows: TGCGCCAGCAGCCAAGATCCGCGGTCGGATACGCAGTATTTT.

This clonotype occurred many times. J is TRBJ2-5 and V is TRBV24-1; 7 bases are a match to TRBD1. Germline CDR1 is KGHDR and CDR2 is SFDVKD. This CDR3 spans 13 amino acids. The trim removed 4 bases at V and 6 bases at J, leaving 4 bases unmatched. This chain's CDR3 is CATSDLTGKTQYF. CDR3 DNA sequence: TGTGCCACCAGTGACCTGACAGGGAAGACCCAGTACTTC.

This clonotype was seen many times. V is TRBV10-1 and J is TRBJ1-2, with D possibly matching TRBD1 (6 bases). V shed 8 bases and J shed 2 bases, with 15 bases lying between them. Germline lookup yields CDR1 WNHNN and CDR2 SYGVQD (reference sequence). The CDR3 is 14 amino acids. The CDR3 nucleotides read TGCGCCAGCCCCTACGCAGGGGTAAACTATGGCTACACCTTC. Translating it yields CASPYAGVNYGYTF.

This clonotype was seen a few times. The gene calls are TRBV12-3 or TRBV12-4 and TRBJ2-7; the match to TRBD2 covers 10 bases. The CDR3 loop spans 15 amino acids. With 6 bases clipped from V and 3 bases from J, the junction kept 8 bases outside the gene matches. CDR3: CASRTIAGGFYEQYF. DNA of the CDR3: TGTGCCAGCAGGACAATAGCGGGAGGTTTCTACGAGCAGTACTTC.

The J gene is TRBJ2-2, the V gene TRBV19, with D perhaps TRBD1 (7 bases). This CDR3 has 15 residues. Germline CDR1 and CDR2: LNHDA and SQIVND (reference sequence). Trimming left V 5 bases short and J 1 base short, with 11 bases between. In DNA form, the CDR3 reads TGTGCCAGTAGTGCGGGACAGATGAACACCGGGGAGCTGTTTTTT. This translates into CASSAGQMNTGELFF.

This sequence joins TRBV20-1 and TRBJ2-7; D is possibly TRBD2 (5 bases). V lost 3 bases and J 0 bases, leaving 6 bases between the germline ends. CDR1 DFQATT and CDR2 SNEGSKA come from the germline V gene (reference sequence). The CDR3 consists of 12 residues. In DNA form, the CDR3 reads TGCAGTGCTAGTGACTACTCCTACGAGCAGTACTTC. This encodes CSASDYSYEQYF.

The J gene is TRBJ2-3, the V gene TRBV24-1; D is ambiguous. CDR1 and CDR2 from the germline V gene are KGHDR and SFDVKD. The CDR3 extends over 15 amino acids. Trimming left V 0 bases short and J 5 bases short, with 11 bases between. CDR3: CATSDLTHGGDTQYF. The CDR3 DNA sequence: TGTGCCACCAGTGATTTGACCCATGGTGGAGATACGCAGTATTTT.

This clonotype occurred many times. The V and J genes are TRBV7-3 and TRBJ2-2; no firm D call. Germline CDR1 SGHTA, CDR2 FQGTGA. CDR3 length equals 14 residues. V was trimmed by 3 bases and J by 1 base, leaving 6 bases between them. In nucleotides, the CDR3 is TGTGCCAGCAGCTTTAGTGGGAACACCGGGGAGCTGTTTTTT. Amino acid sequence: CASSFSGNTGELFF. Filled out from reference TRBV7-3 and TRBJ2-2, the complete variable domain reads GAGVSQTPSNKVTEKGKYVELRCDPISGHTALYWYRQSLGQGPEFLIYFQGTGAADDSGLPNDRFFAVRPEGSVSTLKIQRTERGDSAVYLCASSFSGNTGELFFGEGSRLTVL.

In regard to this clonotype: A read error may explain this, as a much larger clone is one base away. The rearrangement links TRBV7-3 to TRBJ2-1, with 9 bases lining up with TRBD1. The V gene's germline CDR1 is SGHTA and CDR2 FQGTGA. The V and J ends lost 8 bases and 3 bases, in that order; junction bases with no gene match: 8. This CDR3 region has 15 residues. The DNA for the CDR3 is TGTGCCAGCTCCAGACAGGGGGTTGACTACAATGAGCAGTTCTTC. It translates to CASSRQGVDYNEQFF.

This clonotype occurred a few times. At one end, the junction sequence differs from germline, possibly due to a read error. V and J are TRBV7-7 and TRBJ2-5; D uncertain. The CDR3 is made up of 14 amino acids. CDR1 and CDR2 (germline): SSHAT, FNYEAQ (reference sequence). DNA of the CDR3: TGTGCTAGCAGCCGTAGGGCAAACCAAGAGACCCAGTACTTC. Its protein product is CASSRRANQETQYF.

This clonotype was seen many times. The rearrangement links TRBV5-1 to TRBJ2-2; D gene ambiguous. The length of the CDR3 is 16 residues. CDR1 and CDR2 from the germline V gene are SGHRS and YFSETQ. Trimming removed 4 bases at V and 5 bases at J, with 18 bases between. CDR3 residues: CASSPTWTGGTGELFF. CDR3 bases: TGCGCCAGCAGCCCCACCTGGACGGGTGGGACCGGGGAGCTGTTTTTT.

Many counts were recorded for this clonotype. The gene calls are TRBV7-2 and TRBJ2-5, with TRBD2 identical over 7 bases. The germline V gene has CDR1 SGHTA and CDR2 FQGNSA. The CDR3 spans 15 residues. J gave up 5 bases and V 4 bases, and 10 bases lay outside the gene matches. CDR3 region: CASSSPWAGEETQYF. As DNA, the CDR3 is TGTGCCAGCAGCTCGCCGTGGGCGGGAGAGGAGACCCAGTACTTC. The full variable domain, rest sourced from reference TRBV7-2 and TRBJ2-5, is GAGVSQSPSNKVTEKGKDVELRCDPISGHTALYWYRQSLGQGLEFLIYFQGNSAPDKSGLPSDRFSAERTGGSVSTLTIQRTQQEDSAVYLCASSSPWAGEETQYFGPGTRLLVL.

This clonotype was detected a few times. The rearrangement uses TRBV12-3 or TRBV12-4 and TRBJ2-2; TRBD2 might be the D (5 bases). There are 12 residues in the CDR3. V lost 7 bases and J lost 6, with 9 bases in between. CDR3 in amino acids: CASTLEAGELFF. The CDR3 coding sequence is TGTGCCAGCACCTTGGAGGCCGGGGAGCTGTTTTTT.

This clonotype was observed at least ten times. The chain couples TRBV7-2 to TRBJ1-4; TRBD1 aligns across 8 bases. V shed 5 bases, J shed 8 bases, and the junction held 10 bases outside the gene matches. The CDR3 consists of 15 residues. Germline CDR1 is SGHTA and CDR2 is FQGNSA. CDR3 nucleotides: TGTGCCAGCAGCCAAGACAGGGGTCGGGACGAAAAACTGTTTTTT. Translating it yields CASSQDRGRDEKLFF. Using reference TRBV7-2 and TRBJ1-4 for the parts outside the CDR3, the full variable domain is GAGVSQSPSNKVTEKGKDVELRCDPISGHTALYWYRQSLGQGLEFLIYFQGNSAPDKSGLPSDRFSAERTGGSVSTLTIQRTQQEDSAVYLCASSQDRGRDEKLFFGSGTQLSVL.